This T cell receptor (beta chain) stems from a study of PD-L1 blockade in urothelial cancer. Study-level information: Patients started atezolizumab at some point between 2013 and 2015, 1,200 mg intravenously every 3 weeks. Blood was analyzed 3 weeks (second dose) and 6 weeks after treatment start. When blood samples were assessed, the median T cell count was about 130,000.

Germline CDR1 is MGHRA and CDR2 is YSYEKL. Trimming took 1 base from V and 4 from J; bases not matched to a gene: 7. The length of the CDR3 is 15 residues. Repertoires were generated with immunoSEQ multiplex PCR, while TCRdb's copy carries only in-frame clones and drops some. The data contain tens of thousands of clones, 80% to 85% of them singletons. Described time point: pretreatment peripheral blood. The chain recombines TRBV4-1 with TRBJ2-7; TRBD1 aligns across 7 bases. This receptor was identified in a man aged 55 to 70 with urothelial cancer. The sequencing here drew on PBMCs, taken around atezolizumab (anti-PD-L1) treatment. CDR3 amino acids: CASSQGRTGAYEQYF. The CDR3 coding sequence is TGCGCCAGCAGCCAAGGGAGGACAGGAGCTTACGAGCAGTACTTC.